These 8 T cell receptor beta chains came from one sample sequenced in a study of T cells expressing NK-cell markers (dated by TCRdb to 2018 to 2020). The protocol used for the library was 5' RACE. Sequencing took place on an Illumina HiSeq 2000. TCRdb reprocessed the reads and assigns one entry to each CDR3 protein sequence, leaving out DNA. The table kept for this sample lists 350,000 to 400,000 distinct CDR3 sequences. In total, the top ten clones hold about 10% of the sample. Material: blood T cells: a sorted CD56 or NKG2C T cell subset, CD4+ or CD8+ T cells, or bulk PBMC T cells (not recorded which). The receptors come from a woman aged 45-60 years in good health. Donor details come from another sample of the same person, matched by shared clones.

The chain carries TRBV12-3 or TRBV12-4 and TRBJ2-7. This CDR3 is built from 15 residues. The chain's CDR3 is CASSLVLTDDYEQYF.

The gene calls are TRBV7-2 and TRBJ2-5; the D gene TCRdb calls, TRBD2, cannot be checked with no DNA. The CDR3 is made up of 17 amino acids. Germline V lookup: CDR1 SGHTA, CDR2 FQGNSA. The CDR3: CASSPSSRAVVQETQYF.

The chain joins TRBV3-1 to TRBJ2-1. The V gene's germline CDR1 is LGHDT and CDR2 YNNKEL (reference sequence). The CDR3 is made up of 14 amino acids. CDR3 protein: CASSQVDHTNEQFF.

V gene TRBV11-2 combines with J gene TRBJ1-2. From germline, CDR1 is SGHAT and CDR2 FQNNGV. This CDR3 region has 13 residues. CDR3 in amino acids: CASSLEFDYGYTF. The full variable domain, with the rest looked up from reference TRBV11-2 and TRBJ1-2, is EAGVAQSPRYKIIEKRQSVAFWCNPISGHATLYWYQQILGQGPKLLIQFQNNGVVDDSQLPKDRFSAERLKGVDSTLKIQPAKLEDSAVYLCASSLEFDYGYTFGSGTRLTVV.

The CDR3 sequence is CASSLSRNYNEQFF. V is TRBV12-3 or TRBV12-4 and J is TRBJ2-1. This CDR3 has 14 residues.

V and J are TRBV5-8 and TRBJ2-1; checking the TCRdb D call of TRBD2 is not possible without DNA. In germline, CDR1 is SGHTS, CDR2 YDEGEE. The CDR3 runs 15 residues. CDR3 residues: CASSLPGGPNNEQFF.

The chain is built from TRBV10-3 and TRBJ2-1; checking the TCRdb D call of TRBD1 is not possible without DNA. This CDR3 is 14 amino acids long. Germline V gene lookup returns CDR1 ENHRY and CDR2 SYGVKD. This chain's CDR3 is CAINSRGTYNEQFF.

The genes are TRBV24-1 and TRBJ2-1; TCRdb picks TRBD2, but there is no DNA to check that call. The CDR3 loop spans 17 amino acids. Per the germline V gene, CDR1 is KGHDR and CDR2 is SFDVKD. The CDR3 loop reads CATSDILGERLVVKQFF.